This TCR beta chain was recovered during a study of T cells in localized non-small cell lung cancer. Broader study findings: Greater blood T cell density accompanied longer overall survival. Of the tissues analyzed, uninvolved adjacent lung showed maximal T cell clonality, greater than tumor.

Generated by immunoSEQ multiplex PCR, the TCRdb table keeps only in-frame clones and is missing some. The sample carries 30,000 to 45,000 clones, 65% to 90% recorded once. This CDR3 region has 12 residues. Losses at the gene ends were 10 bases for V and 4 bases for J; bases not matched to a gene: 6. Germline V gene lookup returns CDR1 MNHNS and CDR2 SASEGT. Of note for this clone: Its antigen is as yet unknown.

The clonotype was recovered from a male donor at least 60 years old with stage II lung adenocarcinoma. The chain has TRBV6-1 and TRBJ1-1; 7 bases match TRBD1. The starting material was peripheral blood mononuclear cells, obtained before any cancer treatment. The CDR3 is CATDRASTEAFF. CDR3 coding DNA: TGTGCCACCGACAGGGCGAGCACTGAAGCTTTCTTT.